The 7 T cell receptor beta chains presented below share a single source sample, sequenced in a study of identical twins. In TCRdb, the 5' RACE reads were re-called with MiXCR into one record per CDR3 protein. The table records approximately 210,000 distinct CDR3 sequences, about a sixth of them present only once. The sample was also reused in another study, on T cells expressing NK-cell markers.

Sample: CD8+ T cells sorted from blood. These receptors came from a woman aged 18-29 years in good health.

This clonotype was counted between two and nine times. The rearrangement joins TRBV29-1 to TRBJ2-3; D remains ambiguous. This CDR3 spans 11 amino acids. Between the trimmed V and J ends, which lost 4 bases and 2 bases, there was a span of 4 bases. Germline V gene lookup returns CDR1 SQVTM and CDR2 ANQGSEA. The CDR3 DNA is TGCAGCGTTGGGAACACAGATACGCAGTATTTT. Translation: CSVGNTDTQYF.

The chain links TRBV7-9 to TRBJ1-1; no firm D call. Trimming took off 5 bases at V and 1 base at J, with 14 bases between the two ends. Per the germline V gene, CDR1 is SEHNR and CDR2 is FQNEAQ (reference sequence). The CDR3 extends over 15 amino acids. In DNA form, the CDR3 reads TGTGCCAGCAGCCTCGGACCTTTCCCGAACACTGAAGCTTTCTTT. Translating it yields CASSLGPFPNTEAFF.

A few counts support this clonotype. The J gene is TRBJ1-2, the V gene TRBV12-3 or TRBV12-4, with no clear D. CDR3 length: 12 amino acids. The V and J ends lost 5 bases and 9 bases respectively, with 13 bases between them. The CDR3, as DNA: TGTGCCAGCAGTCCGCCAGGCCCTAGCTACACCTTC. It yields the protein CASSPPGPSYTF.

V is TRBV7-8 and J is TRBJ1-1; D ambiguous. The CDR3 is 17 residues long. V lost 5 bases and J 0 bases, leaving 19 bases between the germline ends. Germline CDR1 reads SGHVS; CDR2 reads FQNEAQ. The CDR3 reads CASSVKRGSGLNTEAFF. CDR3 in DNA: TGTGCCAGCAGCGTAAAAAGAGGTTCGGGATTGAACACTGAAGCTTTCTTT.

This chain connects TRBV4-3 to TRBJ2-1; 8 bases match TRBD2. This CDR3 is built from 15 residues. V dropped 6 bases and J dropped 9; count of bases not matched to a gene: 13. Germline CDR1 and CDR2: LGHNA and YSLEER. CDR3 nucleotides: TGCGCCAGCAGTCCATCGGAGCGGGAGAGTCGTGAGCAGTTCTTC. Protein sequence: CASSPSERESREQFF.

This clonotype has just a few counts. This chain uses TRBV19 with TRBJ1-2; D gene unclear. The CDR3 extends over 15 amino acids. Germline values: CDR1 LNHDA, CDR2 SQIVND (reference sequence). V was trimmed by 3 bases and J by 4 bases, leaving 15 bases between them. CDR3 nucleotides: TGTGCCAGTAGTATGATTGGGCAGGTCGGCTATGGCTACACCTTC. Protein: CASSMIGQVGYGYTF.

This chain connects TRBV6-2 or TRBV6-3 to TRBJ2-1; no firm D call. V was trimmed by 4 bases and J by 2 bases, leaving 12 bases between them. The germline V gene encodes CDR1 MNHEY and CDR2 SVGEGT. This CDR3 is 15 amino acids long. The CDR3 DNA sequence: TGTGCCAGCAGTTCGACTCTAGGGCCCTACAATGAGCAGTTCTTC. This translates into CASSSTLGPYNEQFF.